Below, 13 T cell receptor beta chains from the same sample are listed, as sequenced in a study of technical replicates of blood from several donors. The protocol was immunoSEQ multiplex PCR, while the TCRdb copy is restricted to in-frame clones and leaves out a portion. The table records tens of thousands of clones, 80% to 90% of them present only once. The sample comprised PBMCs. Receptors were obtained from a human donor in good health. Some clones in this sample may be carry-over from other donors' samples.

This chain links TRBV5-6 with TRBJ1-5, with D possibly matching TRBD1 (5 bases). Trimming removed 1 base from V and 3 bases from J, with 14 bases in between. The germline CDR1 and CDR2 sequences are SGHDT and YYEEEE. The CDR3 contains 16 residues. The CDR3 here is CASSLRRTRANQPQHF. The CDR3 region has the DNA TGTGCCAGCAGCTTGAGACGGACACGGGCCAATCAGCCCCAGCATTTT.

This clone has only one observation. J is TRBJ1-4 and V is TRBV23-1, with D perhaps TRBD1 (5 bases). TRBV23-1 is noted as an ORF with a role that remains uncertain. The CDR3 spans 16 residues. V was clipped by 2 bases and J by 7 bases, with 17 bases between them. CDR3 DNA: TGCGCCAGCAGTCAACCAGACGGGACTATAATTGAAAAACTGTTTTTT. Translating gives CASSQPDGTIIEKLFF.

There are a few counts of this clone. The chain recombines TRBV4-3 with TRBJ1-1, with D possibly being TRBD1 (5 bases). Trimming took off 0 bases at V and 8 bases at J, with 13 bases between the two ends. CDR1 is LGHNA, CDR2 YSLEER, per germline. CDR3 length: 14 residues. The CDR3 is CASSQESRRGEAFF. The CDR3 DNA follows: TGCGCCAGCAGCCAAGAAAGCAGGAGGGGAGAAGCTTTCTTT.

In DNA form, the CDR3 reads TGTGCCAGCAGCTTAGCGGGACTAGGCGGTGGGGTCTACAATGAGCAGTTCTTC. This encodes CASSLAGLGGGVYNEQFF. J is TRBJ2-1 and V is TRBV7-2; the match to TRBD2 covers 8 bases. V was pared by 0 bases and J by 3 bases, with 10 bases of the junction left unmatched. This CDR3 is 18 amino acids long. Germline values: CDR1 SGHTA, CDR2 FQGNSA.

V usage is TRBV6-6 and J usage is TRBJ1-1; 9 nucleotides match TRBD1. The ends lost 4 bases at V and 8 bases at J; junction bases unmatched: 11. Germline V gene sequence: CDR1 MNHNY, CDR2 SVGAGI (reference sequence). CDR3 length equals 15 residues. Here the CDR3 DNA reads TGTGCCAGCAGTTTGACAGGGGGGGGGAAGACCGAAGCTTTCTTT. Its protein is CASSLTGGGKTEAFF.

Comment on this clone: The germline gene is not matched at one end of the junction; a read error may be the cause. The CDR3 DNA sequence: TGCGTTACAGGGTCCTCGAGTGAGCAGTACTTC. It encodes CVTGSSSEQYF. The rearrangement joins TRBV6-5 to TRBJ2-7; D might be TRBD1 (6 bases). The CDR3 runs to 11 residues. Germline lookup yields CDR1 MNHEY and CDR2 SVGAGI.

The chain carries TRBV5-1 and TRBJ2-2, with D unresolved. The germline V gene encodes CDR1 SGHRS and CDR2 YFSETQ. Trimming took off 2 bases at V and 0 bases at J, with 8 bases between the two ends. CDR3 length equals 15 residues. CDR3 in amino acids: CASSFLSTNTGELFF. The CDR3 DNA reads as TGCGCCAGCAGCTTTCTCAGTACGAACACCGGGGAGCTGTTTTTT.

This clone occurred once. The chain links TRBV7-3 to TRBJ2-5; possibly TRBD2 for D (6 bases). V lost 5 bases and J lost 5, with 12 bases in between. This CDR3 is built from 13 residues. Looked up from germline, CDR1 is SGHTA and CDR2 is FQGTGA. CDR3 sequence reads: CASSLGRQETQYF. The CDR3 DNA is TGTGCCAGCAGCCTGGGGAGGCAGGAGACCCAGTACTTC.

The chain couples TRBV7-3 to TRBJ2-1, with 10 bases aligning to TRBD2. After removal of 6 bases from V and 9 bases from J, the junction contained 11 bases not matched to a gene. Germline V CDR1 and CDR2: SGHTA, FQGTGA. This CDR3 has 15 residues. As DNA, the CDR3 is TGTGCCAGCAGTCCTAGCGGGAGCGAATCGGGTGAGCAGTTCTTC. Amino acids: CASSPSGSESGEQFF.

To note about this clone: Sequence at one end of the junction differs from germline and may be a read error. The rearrangement links TRBV6-5 to TRBJ1-1; unclear D gene. The CDR3 runs to 9 residues. Germline CDR1 and CDR2: MNHEY and SVGAGI. As DNA, the CDR3 is TGCCTGCCAGGAACTGAAGCTTTCTTT. It codes for CLPGTEAFF.

The chain has TRBV19 and TRBJ1-3; 7 bases align to TRBD1. Trimming took 6 bases from V and 1 from J; bases not matched to a gene: 21. The CDR3 has 20 amino acids. The germline gives CDR1 LNHDA, CDR2 SQIVND (reference sequence). The CDR3 is CASSKDPGTERLRSGNTIYF. DNA of the CDR3: TGTGCCAGTAGCAAGGACCCCGGGACAGAAAGACTGCGGTCTGGAAACACCATATATTTT.

This sequence joins TRBV5-1 and TRBJ2-7; 14 nucleotides line up with TRBD2. With 4 bases clipped from V and 0 bases from J, the junction kept 12 bases outside the gene matches. The CDR3 has 19 amino acids. Germline V gives CDR1 SGHRS, CDR2 YFSETQ. CDR3 amino acids: CASSVPGTSGGALSYEQYF. Written as DNA, the CDR3 is TGCGCCAGCAGCGTCCCCGGGACTAGCGGGGGAGCCCTCTCCTACGAGCAGTACTTC.

A few counts support this clone. The V call is TRBV7-9, the J call TRBJ1-1, with 10 positions matching TRBD1. Germline values: CDR1 SEHNR, CDR2 FQNEAQ (reference sequence). V dropped 6 bases and J dropped 1; count of bases not matched to a gene: 2. This CDR3 comprises 14 residues. CDR3 sequence: CASRRDRGNTEAFF. The CDR3 DNA sequence: TGTGCCAGCAGAAGGGACAGGGGGAACACTGAAGCTTTCTTT.